These 8 T cell receptor beta chains were all obtained from the same sample, sequenced in a study of shared clonotypes between healthy human individuals. TCRdb's table, derived via immunoSEQ multiplex PCR, lists solely in-frame clones and lacks some. The sample consists of about 1 million clones, approximately 68% of them appearing once. Source material: memory CD4+ T cells sorted from blood. Subset noted: CD45RA-negative fraction. The receptors originated from a man aged 18 to 29 in good health.

The CDR3 reads CASSQARLAGEWPSYNEQFF. CDR3 DNA sequence: TGTGCCAGCAGCCAAGCCCGACTAGCGGGTGAGTGGCCCTCCTACAATGAGCAGTTCTTC. V gene TRBV14 combines with J gene TRBJ2-1; 10 nucleotides agree with TRBD2. CDR1 is SGHDN and CDR2 is FVKESK in the germline V gene. The CDR3 consists of 20 residues. The J segment lost 0 bases and the V segment lost 1 base, leaving 12 bases of the junction unmatched.

The chain uses TRBV28 and TRBJ2-3; no clear D. Trimming shortened V by 6 bases and J by 3 bases, and 16 bases separated the two germline ends. This CDR3 contains 15 residues. Germline CDR1 is MDHEN and CDR2 is SYDVKM. For the CDR3, the DNA is TGTGCCAGCAGCCCCAAAGGGCTCGGGACAGATACGCAGTATTTT. Its translation: CASSPKGLGTDTQYF.

The rearrangement joins TRBV2 to TRBJ2-3, with TRBD2 matching 11 bases. The V gene's germline CDR1 is SNHLY and CDR2 FYNNEI. Unmatched junction bases numbered 7, after V lost 4 bases and J lost 4 bases. The CDR3 sequence is 16 residues long. CDR3 loop: CASSGLAGRFADTQYF. CDR3 coding DNA: TGTGCCAGCAGTGGACTAGCGGGACGATTCGCAGATACGCAGTATTTT.

V is TRBV7-2 and J is TRBJ2-7; D may be TRBD2 (7 bases). V was cut by 5 bases and J by 8 bases, with 16 bases left in between. The V gene's germline CDR1 is SGHTA and CDR2 FQGNSA. The CDR3 sequence is 13 residues long. Here the CDR3 reads CASSPLGGGQQYF. The CDR3 DNA follows: TGTGCCAGCAGCCCCCTAGGGGGGGGCCAGCAGTACTTC.

V and J are TRBV7-9 and TRBJ2-1; 8 positions agree with TRBD1. CDR1 is SEHNR and CDR2 is FQNEAQ in the germline V gene (reference sequence). Germline trimming cut 1 base from V and 3 bases from J; bases unmatched to any gene: 5. The CDR3 has 16 residues. The CDR3 coding sequence is TGTGCCAGCAGCTTAGACAGGGGGGCTTTCTACAATGAGCAGTTCTTC. This gives the protein CASSLDRGAFYNEQFF.

The chain links TRBV30 to TRBJ1-2, with D tentatively TRBD1 (5 bases). CDR1 is GTSNPN and CDR2 is SVGIG in the germline V gene (reference sequence). The CDR3 covers 12 residues. V was clipped by 3 bases and J by 4 bases, with 9 bases between them. The CDR3 sequence is CAWSGQAYGYTF. As DNA, the CDR3 is TGTGCCTGGAGCGGACAAGCCTATGGCTACACCTTC.

A single count supports this clone. This rearrangement joins TRBV7-2 to TRBJ2-7; 8 nucleotides match TRBD2. Germline CDR1 reads SGHTA; CDR2 reads FQGNSA. The junction had 6 bases not matched to a gene; V was cut back by 1 base and J by 4 bases. The CDR3 covers 15 residues. This CDR3 reads CASSLGGGLAYEQYF. The CDR3 region has the DNA TGTGCCAGCAGCTTAGGGGGCGGACTAGCTTACGAGCAGTACTTC.

This clone was seen just once. V gene TRBV9 combines with J gene TRBJ2-1, with a possible D match to TRBD2 (6 bases). Trimming stripped 7 bases from V and 9 bases from J, with 11 bases between. Per germline, CDR1 SGDLS and CDR2 YYNGEE. This CDR3 region has 11 residues. CDR3 bases: TGTGCCAGCGGGACTCGGAGTGAGCAGTTCTTC. Protein sequence: CASGTRSEQFF.